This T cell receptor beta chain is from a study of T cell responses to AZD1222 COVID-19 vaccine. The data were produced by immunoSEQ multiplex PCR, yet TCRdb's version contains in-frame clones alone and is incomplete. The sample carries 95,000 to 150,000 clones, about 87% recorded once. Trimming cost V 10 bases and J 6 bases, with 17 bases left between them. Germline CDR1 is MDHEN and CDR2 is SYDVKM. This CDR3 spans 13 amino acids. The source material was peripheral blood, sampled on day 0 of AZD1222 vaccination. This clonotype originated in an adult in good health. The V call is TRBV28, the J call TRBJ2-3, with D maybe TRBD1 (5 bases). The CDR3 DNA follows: TGTGCCACTACGGACAACCTAGTGGATACGCAGTATTTT. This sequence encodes CATTDNLVDTQYF.